Listed below are T cell receptor beta chains from one sample, sequenced in a study of shared clonotypes between healthy human individuals. Profiled with immunoSEQ multiplex PCR; TCRdb holds only in-frame clones, not every one. The repertoire holds hundreds of thousands of clones, with about 96% as singletons. Sequenced input: naive CD8+ T cells sorted from blood. The receptors shown here come from a woman in her 30s in good health. Both conserved end residues are part of each CDR3. A D gene is named only where the DNA matches it firmly.

j_call d_call v_call cdr3_aa
TRBJ1-1 . TRBV19 CASSWSQNTEAFF
TRBJ1-2 . TRBV14 CASSQLGDYGYTF
TRBJ1-1 TRBD1 TRBV13 CASSSEFGTANTEAFF
TRBJ1-1 . TRBV14 CASSRKSAEAFF
TRBJ1-5 . TRBV5-6 CASSRGRGGQPQHF
TRBJ1-1 TRBD1 TRBV10-1 CASSGTGNLWGTEAFF
TRBJ2-2 TRBD1 TRBV7-9 CASSRTGGRLFF
TRBJ2-4 TRBD2 TRBV15 CATSPREGKGETAKNIQYF
TRBJ2-1 TRBD2 TRBV27 CASSLAGNSNEQFF
TRBJ1-1 . TRBV18 CASSNSANAVTEAFF
TRBJ1-6 . TRBV28 CASSTGSWGPPLHF
TRBJ1-1 . TRBV7-9 CASSPTVPSTEAFF
TRBJ2-1 TRBD2 TRBV11-2 CASSWGGTEQFF
TRBJ2-7 TRBD2 TRBV6-1 CASRERRTSGRKYEQYF
TRBJ1-4 . TRBV5-4 CASSLAGPNEKLFF
TRBJ1-2 . TRBV27 CASSFGLGYGYTF
TRBJ2-7 . TRBV11-2 CASSFGEYEQYF
TRBJ2-7 . TRBV11-2 CASSLDRPKASYEQYF
TRBJ2-2 TRBD2 TRBV4-1 CASSHSKAGASGPEFGELFF
TRBJ2-7 . TRBV28 CASSSDPYEQYF
TRBJ2-7 . TRBV29-1 CSALQGPSSYEQYF
TRBJ2-7 . TRBV11-2 CASSLGGGAYYEQYF
TRBJ2-2 . TRBV6-5 CASSSLLGTNTGELFF
TRBJ2-2 TRBD2 TRBV7-6 CASTLRLAGAGGELFF
TRBJ2-2 . TRBV11-2 CASSLTPNTGELFF
TRBJ2-1 TRBD2 TRBV5-4 CASSQLAASYNEQFF
TRBJ2-5 TRBD1 TRBV9 CASSVGGTGVKETQYF
TRBJ2-1 . TRBV27 CASSTRQYWGNEQFF
TRBJ2-5 . TRBV14 CASSHPRGQETQYF
TRBJ2-3 TRBD1 TRBV10-2 CASGGTGASTDTQYF
TRBJ2-1 TRBD2 TRBV7-9 CASASGSYNEQFF
TRBJ1-3 . TRBV28 CAGRGGSSGNTIYF
TRBJ2-3 TRBD1 TRBV7-8 CASSLFGTGIPDTQYF